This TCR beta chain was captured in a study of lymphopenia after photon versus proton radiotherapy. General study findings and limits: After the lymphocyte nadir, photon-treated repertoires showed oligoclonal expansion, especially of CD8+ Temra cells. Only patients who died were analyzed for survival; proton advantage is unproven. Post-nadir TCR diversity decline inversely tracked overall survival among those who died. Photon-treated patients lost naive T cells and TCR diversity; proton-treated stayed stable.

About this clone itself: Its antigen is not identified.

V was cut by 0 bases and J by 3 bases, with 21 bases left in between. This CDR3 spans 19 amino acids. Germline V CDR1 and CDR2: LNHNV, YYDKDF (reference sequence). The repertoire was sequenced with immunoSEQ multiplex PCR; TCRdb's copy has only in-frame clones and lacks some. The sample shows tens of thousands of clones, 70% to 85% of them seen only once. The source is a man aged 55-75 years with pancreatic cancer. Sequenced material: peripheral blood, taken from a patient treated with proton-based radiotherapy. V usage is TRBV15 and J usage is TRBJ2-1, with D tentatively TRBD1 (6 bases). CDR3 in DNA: TGTGCCACCAGCAGAGAGCAGTTTTTACAGGGATCTGACTACAATGAGCAGTTCTTC. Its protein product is CATSREQFLQGSDYNEQFF.